This T cell receptor (beta chain) was retrieved from a study of human T cells and chemical hapten exposure. Whole-study context: Among samples, TCR yields varied mainly because of small differences in pooled library volume.

A single record per CDR3 protein comes from TCRdb applying MiXCR to the RACE reads. The table records about 81,000 distinct CDR3 sequences, about 8% of them present only once. In the case of this clonotype: This may come from a read error, since a much larger clone is one base off.

Time point indicated: patch test 1, 2 weeks after DPC sensitization. Regarding treatment: therapeutic diphenylcyclopropenone sensitization with weekly scalp DPC. This sequence was found in a woman aged 25 to 39 with alopecia areata. Some clones in this sample may be carry-over from other donors' samples. This material consisted of whole blood, taken in connection with sensitization to the hapten diphenylcyclopropenone (DPC).

CDR3 region: CVSSLAMGNTEAFF. CDR3 sequence (DNA): TGCGTCAGCAGCTTGGCGATGGGGAACACTGAAGCTTTCTTT. The V gene is TRBV5-1, the J gene TRBJ1-1, with no clear D. Looked up from germline, CDR1 is SGHRS and CDR2 is YFSETQ. The CDR3 is made up of 14 amino acids.